This T cell receptor beta chain is from a study of blood T cell repertoires in COVID-19. Trimming stripped 1 base from V and 6 bases from J, with 10 bases between. Germline loops: CDR1 SGHTA, CDR2 FQGNSA. The CDR3 is 15 amino acids. The table lists this clone with a count of one. TCRdb's copy holds only in-frame clones and misses some; the assay was immunoSEQ multiplex PCR. The table records almost 90,000 clones, approximately 88% of them present only once. The origin of this receptor is a man aged 80 or over with acute or convalescent COVID-19. Sequences were obtained from peripheral blood. The gene calls are TRBV7-2 and TRBJ1-6; no reliable D call. Here the CDR3 reads CASSLVEGINSPLHF. The CDR3 coding sequence is TGTGCCAGCAGCTTAGTGGAGGGTATTAATTCACCCCTCCACTTT.